What follows describes a single T cell receptor beta chain. This clone was observed a single time. This receptor's antigen is unknown. There are no base qualities to consult, and no much larger clone falls within one base. Trimming at the junction amounts to 10 bases on V and 4 bases on J, and the germline ends lie 13 bases apart. Including the terminal cysteine and phenylalanine, the CDR3 comprises 12 residues. The sequence is cut down to CDR3 DNA, 36 bases in frame from base 1. From a lookup of the germline V gene (reference sequence), CDR1 and CDR2 are MNHEY and SMNVEV. The data were taken from a study of control samples from healthy donors and cancer patients (dated by TCRdb to the early 2020s). To prepare the library, the immunoSEQ multiplex PCR assay was applied. In TCRdb, the immuneACCESS table is reduced to in-frame sequences with V and J assigned. These tables do not hold every clone; where another copy was compared, an unresolved V gene accounts for under half, and the others remain unexplained. Recorded for this sample are about 120,000 clones; around 87% of them occurred a single time. The ten largest clones represent 2.5% to 3.5% of the sample.

This sequence was found in a man aged 55 to 70 in good health. The chain uses TRBV27 and TRBJ1-2, with no D gene named confidently. The sample comprised blood. The DNA reads as follows: TGTGCCACCAAGGAGCATTCCTATGGCTACACCTTC. Protein translation: CATKEHSYGYTF.